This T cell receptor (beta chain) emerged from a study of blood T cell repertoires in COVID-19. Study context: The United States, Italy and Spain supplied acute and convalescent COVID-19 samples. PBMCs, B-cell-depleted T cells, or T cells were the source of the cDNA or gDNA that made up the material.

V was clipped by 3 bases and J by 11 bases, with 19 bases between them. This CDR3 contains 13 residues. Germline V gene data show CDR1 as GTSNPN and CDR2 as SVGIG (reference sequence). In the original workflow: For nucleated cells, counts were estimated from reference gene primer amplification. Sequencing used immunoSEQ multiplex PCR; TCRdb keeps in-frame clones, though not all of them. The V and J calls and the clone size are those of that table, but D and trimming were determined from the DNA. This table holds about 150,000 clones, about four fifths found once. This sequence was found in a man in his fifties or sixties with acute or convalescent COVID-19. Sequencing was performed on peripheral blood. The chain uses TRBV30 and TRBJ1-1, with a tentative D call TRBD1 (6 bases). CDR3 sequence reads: CAWRRPGAPEAFF. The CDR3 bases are TGTGCCTGGAGGAGGCCAGGGGCCCCAGAGGCTTTCTTT.